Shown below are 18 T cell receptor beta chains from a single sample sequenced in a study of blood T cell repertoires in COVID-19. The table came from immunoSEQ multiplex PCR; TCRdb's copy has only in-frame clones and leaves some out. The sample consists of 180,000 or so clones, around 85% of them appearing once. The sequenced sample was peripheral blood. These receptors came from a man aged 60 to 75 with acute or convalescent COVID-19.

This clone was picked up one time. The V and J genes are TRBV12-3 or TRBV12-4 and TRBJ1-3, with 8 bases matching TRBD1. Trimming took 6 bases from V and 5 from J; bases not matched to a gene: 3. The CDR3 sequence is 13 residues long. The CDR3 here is CASRSGGRNTIYF. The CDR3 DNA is TGTGCCAGCAGATCAGGGGGCAGAAACACCATATATTTT.

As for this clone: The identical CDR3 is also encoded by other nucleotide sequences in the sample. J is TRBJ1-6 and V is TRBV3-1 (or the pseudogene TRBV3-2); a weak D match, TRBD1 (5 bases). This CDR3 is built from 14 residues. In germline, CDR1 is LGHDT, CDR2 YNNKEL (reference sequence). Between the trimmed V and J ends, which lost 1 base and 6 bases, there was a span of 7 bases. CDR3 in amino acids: CASSQGQGNSPLHF. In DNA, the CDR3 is TGTGCCAGCAGCCAAGGGCAGGGTAATTCACCCCTCCACTTT.

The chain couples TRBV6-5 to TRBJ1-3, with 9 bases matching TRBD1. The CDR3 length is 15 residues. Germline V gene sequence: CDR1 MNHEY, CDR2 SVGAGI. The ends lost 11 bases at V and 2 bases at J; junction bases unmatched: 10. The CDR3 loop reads CAANKQGATGNTIYF. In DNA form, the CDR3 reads TGTGCCGCCAATAAACAGGGGGCTACTGGAAACACCATATATTTT.

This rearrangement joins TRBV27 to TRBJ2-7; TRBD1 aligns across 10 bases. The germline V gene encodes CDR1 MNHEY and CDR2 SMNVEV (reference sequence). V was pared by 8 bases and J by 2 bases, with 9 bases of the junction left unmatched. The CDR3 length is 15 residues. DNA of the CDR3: TGTGCCAGCGGCCGAACCGGACAGGGGGCCTACGAGCAGTACTTC. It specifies CASGRTGQGAYEQYF.

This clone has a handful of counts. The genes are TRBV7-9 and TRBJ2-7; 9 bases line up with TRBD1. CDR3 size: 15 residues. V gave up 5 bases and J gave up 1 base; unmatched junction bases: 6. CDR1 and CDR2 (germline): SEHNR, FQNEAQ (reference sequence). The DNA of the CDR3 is TGTGCCAGCAGCGTAGGACAGGGGATATCCTACGAGCAGTACTTC. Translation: CASSVGQGISYEQYF.

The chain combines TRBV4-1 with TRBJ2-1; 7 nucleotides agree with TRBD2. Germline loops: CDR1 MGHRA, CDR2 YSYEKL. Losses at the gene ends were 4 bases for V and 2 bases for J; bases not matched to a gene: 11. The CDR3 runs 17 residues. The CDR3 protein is CASSPTSPRETYNEQFF. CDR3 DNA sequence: TGCGCCAGCAGCCCAACGAGTCCGCGGGAGACCTACAATGAGCAGTTCTTC.

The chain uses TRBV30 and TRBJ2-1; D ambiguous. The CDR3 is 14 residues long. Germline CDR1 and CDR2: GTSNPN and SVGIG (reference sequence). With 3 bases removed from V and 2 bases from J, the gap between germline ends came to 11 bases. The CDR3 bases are TGTGCCTGGAGCAAAGGAGTAGCCTACAATGAGCAGTTCTTC. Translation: CAWSKGVAYNEQFF.

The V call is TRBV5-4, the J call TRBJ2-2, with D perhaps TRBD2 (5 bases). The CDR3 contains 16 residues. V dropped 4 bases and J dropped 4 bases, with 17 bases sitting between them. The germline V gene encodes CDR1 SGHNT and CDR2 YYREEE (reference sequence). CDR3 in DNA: TGTGCCAGCAGCCCCGCGGCCGGGATCGGCACCGGGGAGCTGTTTTTT. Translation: CASSPAAGIGTGELFF. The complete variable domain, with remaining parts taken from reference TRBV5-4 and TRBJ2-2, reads ETGVTQSPTHLIKTRGQQVTLRCSSQSGHNTVSWYQQALGQGPQFIFQYYREEENGRGNFPPRFSGLQFPNYSSELNVNALELDDSALYLCASSPAAGIGTGELFFGEGSRLTVL.

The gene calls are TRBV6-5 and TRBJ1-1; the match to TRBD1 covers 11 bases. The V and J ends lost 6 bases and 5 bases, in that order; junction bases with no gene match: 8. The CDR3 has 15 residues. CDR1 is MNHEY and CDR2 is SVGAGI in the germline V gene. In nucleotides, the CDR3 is TGTGCCAGCAGCCCCTCGGACAGGGGGCGAACTGAAGCTTTCTTT. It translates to CASSPSDRGRTEAFF.

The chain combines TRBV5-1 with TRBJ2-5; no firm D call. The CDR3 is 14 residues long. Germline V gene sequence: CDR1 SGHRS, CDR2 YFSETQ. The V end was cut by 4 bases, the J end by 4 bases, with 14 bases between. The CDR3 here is CASSLSSYGETQYF. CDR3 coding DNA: TGCGCCAGCAGCCTCTCTAGTTATGGAGAGACCCAGTACTTC. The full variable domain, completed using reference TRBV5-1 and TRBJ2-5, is KAGVTQTPRYLIKTRGQQVTLSCSPISGHRSVSWYQQTPGQGLQFLFEYFSETQRNKGNFPGRFSGRQFSNSRSEMNVSTLELGDSALYLCASSLSSYGETQYFGPGTRLLVL.

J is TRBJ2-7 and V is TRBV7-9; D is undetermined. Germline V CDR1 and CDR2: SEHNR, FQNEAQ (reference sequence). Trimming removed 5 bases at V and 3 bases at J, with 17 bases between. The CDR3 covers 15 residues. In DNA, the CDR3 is TGTGCCAGCAGCCCCCAGCGAAACCAAGACTACGAGCAGTACTTC. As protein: CASSPQRNQDYEQYF. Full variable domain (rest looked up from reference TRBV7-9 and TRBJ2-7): DTGVSQNPRHKITKRGQNVTFRCDPISEHNRLYWYRQTLGQGPEFLTYFQNEAQLEKSRLLSDRFSAERPKGSFSTLEIQRTEQGDSAMYLCASSPQRNQDYEQYFGPGTRLTVT.

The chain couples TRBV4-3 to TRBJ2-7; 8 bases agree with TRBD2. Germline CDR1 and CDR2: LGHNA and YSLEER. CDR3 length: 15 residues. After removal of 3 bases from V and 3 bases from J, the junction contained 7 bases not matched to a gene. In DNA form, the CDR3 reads TGCGCCAGCAGCCACAGACTAGCGTCGTACTACGAGCAGTACTTC. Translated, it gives CASSHRLASYYEQYF.

CDR3 sequence reads: CASSLFRQGASPLHF. The CDR3 DNA reads TGTGCCAGCAGTTTATTCCGACAGGGGGCTTCACCCCTCCACTTT. The chain is built from TRBV28 and TRBJ1-6, with 10 positions matching TRBD1. Germline CDR1 and CDR2: MDHEN and SYDVKM. The CDR3 runs to 15 residues. V shed 1 base and J 9 bases; nucleotides not matched to a gene: 3.

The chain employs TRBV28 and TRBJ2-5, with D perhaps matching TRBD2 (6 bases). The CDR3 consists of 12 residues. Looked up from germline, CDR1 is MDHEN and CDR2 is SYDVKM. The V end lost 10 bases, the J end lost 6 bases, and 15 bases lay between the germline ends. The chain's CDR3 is CATTGGRKTQYF. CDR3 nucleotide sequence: TGTGCCACCACTGGGGGGAGGAAGACCCAGTACTTC.

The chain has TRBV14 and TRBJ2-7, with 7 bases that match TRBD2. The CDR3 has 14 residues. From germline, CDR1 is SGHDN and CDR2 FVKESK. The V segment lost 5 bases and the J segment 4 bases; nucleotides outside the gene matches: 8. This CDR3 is CASSWGGIGYEQYF. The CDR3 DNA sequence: TGTGCCAGCAGCTGGGGAGGGATTGGGTACGAGCAGTACTTC.

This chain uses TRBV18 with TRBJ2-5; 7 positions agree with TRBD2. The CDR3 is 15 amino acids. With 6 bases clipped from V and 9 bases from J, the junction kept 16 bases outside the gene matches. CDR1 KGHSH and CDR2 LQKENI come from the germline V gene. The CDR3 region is CASSPLAETIRAQYF. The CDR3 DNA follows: TGTGCCAGCTCCCCCCTAGCGGAGACGATCAGGGCCCAGTACTTC.

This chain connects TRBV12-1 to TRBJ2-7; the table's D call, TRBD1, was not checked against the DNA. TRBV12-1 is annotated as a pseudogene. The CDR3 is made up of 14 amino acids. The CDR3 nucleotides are TGTGCCAGCAACTTGCCCCGGGACAAATACGAGCAGTACTTC. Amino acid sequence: CASNLPRDKYEQYF.

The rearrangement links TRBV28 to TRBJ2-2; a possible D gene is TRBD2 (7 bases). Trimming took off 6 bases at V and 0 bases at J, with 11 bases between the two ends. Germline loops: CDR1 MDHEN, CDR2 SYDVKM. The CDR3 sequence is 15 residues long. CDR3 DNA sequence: TGTGCCAGCAGAGGGGGGGCAGCGAACACCGGGGAGCTGTTTTTT. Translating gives CASRGGAANTGELFF.